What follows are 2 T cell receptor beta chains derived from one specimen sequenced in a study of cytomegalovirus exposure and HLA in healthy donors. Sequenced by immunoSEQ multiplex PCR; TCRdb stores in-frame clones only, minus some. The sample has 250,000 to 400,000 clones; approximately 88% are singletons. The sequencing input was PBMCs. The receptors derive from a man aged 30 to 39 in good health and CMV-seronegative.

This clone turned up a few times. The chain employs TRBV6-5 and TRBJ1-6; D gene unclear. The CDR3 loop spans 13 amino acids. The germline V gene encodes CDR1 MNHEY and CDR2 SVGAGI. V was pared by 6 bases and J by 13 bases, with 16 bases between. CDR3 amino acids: CASRRSPDQPLHF. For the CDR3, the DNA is TGTGCCAGCAGGCGGAGCCCTGATCAGCCCCTCCACTTT.

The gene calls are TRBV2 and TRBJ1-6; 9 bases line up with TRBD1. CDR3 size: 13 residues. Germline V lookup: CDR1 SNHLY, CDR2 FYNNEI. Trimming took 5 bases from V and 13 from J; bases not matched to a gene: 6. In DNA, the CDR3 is TGTGCCAGCAGTAGGACAGGGGTGGGTCCCCTCCACTTT. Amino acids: CASSRTGVGPLHF.